The following is a T cell receptor beta chain sequence with its context. This entry is derived from a study of cytomegalovirus exposure and HLA in healthy donors. Repertoires were generated with immunoSEQ multiplex PCR, while TCRdb's copy carries only in-frame clones and drops some. Of roughly 220,000 clones in the sample, around four fifths were seen once. Germline loops: CDR1 SNHLY, CDR2 FYNNEI. The CDR3 totals 15 residues. The V and J ends lost 3 bases and 0 bases respectively, with 11 bases between them. The material sequenced was PBMCs. The TCR sequence derives from a woman in her twenties or thirties in good health and CMV-seropositive. The rearrangement links TRBV2 to TRBJ1-1, with TRBD1 as a possible D gene (5 bases). The CDR3 coding sequence is TGTGCCAGCAGTGAGATAATGGGGGTGAACACTGAAGCTTTCTTT. As protein: CASSEIMGVNTEAFF.